The clone carrying this T cell receptor beta chain was counted at least ten times. Unsorted libraries were prepared from 2 million PBMCs that had been stored at -80 C. This sample is part of a study of neurological immune-mediated disorders. cDNA was made by 5'RACE with 10-nucleotide random UMIs. From the 5' RACE reads, TCRdb called clonotypes with MiXCR, one entry per CDR3 protein. The table shows 20,000 to 30,000 distinct CDR3 sequences, with about 2.5% occurring only once. The origin of this receptor is a woman aged 50 to 60 with multiple sclerosis. Sequences were obtained from PBMCs.

The CDR3, as DNA: TGCGCCAGCAGCCACGGGACAGGGAAAGAGACCCAGTACTTC. Encoded protein: CASSHGTGKETQYF. The V gene is TRBV5-1, the J gene TRBJ2-5; 9 bases line up with TRBD1. Germline V lookup: CDR1 SGHRS, CDR2 YFSETQ. This CDR3 is built from 14 residues. J gave up 3 bases and V 4 bases, and 4 bases lay outside the gene matches.